Listed below are T cell receptor beta chains from one sample, sequenced in a study of T cell responses to AZD1222 COVID-19 vaccine. Only in-frame clones appear in the TCRdb table, and some are missing; sequencing was by immunoSEQ multiplex PCR. This table holds about 130,000 clones, 89% found once. The sequencing here drew on peripheral blood, taken on day 0 of AZD1222 vaccination. The receptors originated from an adult in good health. Each CDR3 is given with its conserved first and last residue. The order of the fields is D gene, V gene, J gene, clone size, CDR3 protein, CDR3 DNA. A D gene is named only where the DNA matches it firmly. Part of the rows lack a size; the others show once, few, many or a class for expanded clones.

NA	TRBV5-1	TRBJ1-3	NA	CASSLAATTGGNTIYF	TGCGCCAGCAGCTTGGCCGCAACGACAGGTGGAAACACCATATATTTT
NA	TRBV19	TRBJ1-2	NA	CASGKATGREGYTF	TGTGCCAGTGGGAAAGCGACAGGTCGGGAAGGCTACACCTTC
NA	TRBV9	TRBJ1-4	NA	CASSPELGFEKLFF	TGTGCCAGCAGCCCCGAGTTGGGGTTTGAAAAACTGTTTTTT
NA	TRBV27	TRBJ2-5	NA	CASVSGKKETQYF	TGTGCCAGTGTATCGGGTAAAAAGGAGACCCAGTACTTC
TRBD2	TRBV5-1	TRBJ2-1	NA	CASSSSLAGAPPGEQFF	TGCGCCAGCAGCTCATCACTAGCGGGGGCCCCTCCCGGTGAGCAGTTCTTC
NA	TRBV3-1/TRBV3-2	TRBJ2-5	NA	CASSQDQTQYF	TGTGCCAGCAGCCAAGATCAGACCCAGTACTTC
NA	TRBV7-9	TRBJ1-1	once	CASSSQTVNTEAFF	TGTGCCAGCAGCTCCCAGACAGTTAACACTGAAGCTTTCTTT
NA	TRBV28	TRBJ1-2	NA	CASSPHLGANYGYTF	TGTGCCAGCAGTCCTCACCTAGGAGCTAACTATGGCTACACCTTC
NA	TRBV6-5	TRBJ2-5	NA	CASSYSLVGQETQYF	TGTGCCAGCAGTTACTCACTGGTGGGCCAAGAGACCCAGTACTTC
NA	TRBV28	TRBJ2-6	NA	CASSLSSGANVLTF	TGTGCCAGCAGCCTGAGCTCTGGGGCCAACGTCCTGACTTTC
NA	TRBV27	TRBJ2-5	NA	CASSFSTGYGTQYF	TGTGCCAGCAGTTTCTCAACGGGTTACGGTACCCAGTACTTC
NA	TRBV5-1	TRBJ2-7	NA	CASSFSNIGQSYEQYF	TGCGCCAGCAGCTTCTCGAACATCGGACAGTCCTACGAGCAGTACTTC
NA	TRBV6-1	TRBJ2-7	many	CASSEYPSEQYF	TGTGCCAGCAGTGAATATCCAAGCGAGCAGTACTTC
TRBD2	TRBV10-3	TRBJ2-3	once	CAISGLLTDTQYF	TGTGCCATCTCGGGACTACTCACAGATACGCAGTATTTT
TRBD2	TRBV2	TRBJ2-4	NA	CASSEVSGIPNIQYF	TGTGCCAGCAGTGAAGTTAGCGGGATCCCAAACATTCAGTACTTC
NA	TRBV7-2	TRBJ1-4	once	CASSLTSRSNEKLFF	TGTGCCAGCAGCTTAACTTCCAGGAGCAATGAAAAACTGTTTTTT
NA	TRBV6-5	TRBJ2-2	NA	CASSPLRGTGELFF	TGTGCCAGCAGTCCTCTCAGGGGTACCGGGGAGCTGTTTTTT
NA	TRBV15	TRBJ2-7	NA	CATSREDYELYEQYF	TGTGCCACCAGCAGAGAAGATTACGAACTTTACGAGCAGTACTTC
NA	TRBV5-1	TRBJ1-2	NA	CASSYDRDVAYGYTF	TGCGCCAGCAGCTATGACCGGGACGTCGCCTATGGCTACACCTTC